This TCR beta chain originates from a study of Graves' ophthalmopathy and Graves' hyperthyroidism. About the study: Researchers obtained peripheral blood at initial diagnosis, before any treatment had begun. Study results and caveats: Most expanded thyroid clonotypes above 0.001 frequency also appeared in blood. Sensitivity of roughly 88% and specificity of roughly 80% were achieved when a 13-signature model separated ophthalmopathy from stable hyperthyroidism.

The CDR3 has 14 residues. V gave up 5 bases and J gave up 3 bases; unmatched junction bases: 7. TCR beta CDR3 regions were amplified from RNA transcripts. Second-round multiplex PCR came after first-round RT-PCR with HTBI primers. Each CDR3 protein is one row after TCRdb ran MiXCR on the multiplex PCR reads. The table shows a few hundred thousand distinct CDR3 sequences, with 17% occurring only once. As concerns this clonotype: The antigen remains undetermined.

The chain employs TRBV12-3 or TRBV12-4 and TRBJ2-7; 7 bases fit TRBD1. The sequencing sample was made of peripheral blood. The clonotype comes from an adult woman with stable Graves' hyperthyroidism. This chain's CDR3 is CASSPVDRSYEQYF. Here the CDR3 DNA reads TGTGCCAGCAGTCCGGTGGACAGGAGCTACGAGCAGTACTTC.